The entry below gives a single TCR beta chain sequence along with its context. The protocol was immunoSEQ multiplex PCR, while the TCRdb copy is restricted to in-frame clones and leaves out a portion. This table has more than 25,000 clones, about 90% appearing once. The sample belongs to a study of blood T cell repertoires in COVID-19. Germline CDR1 SGHNT, CDR2 YYREEE (reference sequence). The CDR3 consists of 16 residues. Trimming removed 9 bases from V and 1 base from J; junction bases left unmatched: 15. This TCR derives from a human donor with active COVID-19. The donor label of this sample is uncertain. V is TRBV5-4 and J is TRBJ1-2, with 7 bases that match TRBD1. Specimen: peripheral blood. The CDR3 DNA reads TGTGCCATCGGGGGTTGGGACAGAAGAGTTAACTATGGCTACACCTTC. Encoded protein: CAIGGWDRRVNYGYTF.